The 25 T cell receptor beta chains given below trace back to one sample, sequenced in a study of PD-L1 blockade in urothelial cancer (dated by TCRdb to about 2017). Preparation of the library involved the immunoSEQ multiplex PCR assay. TCRdb mirrors the immuneACCESS table, restricted to in-frame sequences. Some clones are absent from its copies; in checked studies, under half trace to an unresolved V gene, and the reason for the others is unknown. The sample table records 45,000 to 70,000 clones; 65% to 90% of these occur just once. The ten largest clones capture 15% to 19% of the sample. Read against the paper, the sample's time point label means: pretreatment peripheral blood. Sequencing was performed on PBMCs, taken around atezolizumab (anti-PD-L1) treatment. Receptor source: a man aged 70-80 years with urothelial cancer.

This clone was observed at least ten times. The chain couples TRBV7-9 to TRBJ2-1; 14 bases map to TRBD2. V shed 5 bases, J shed 10 bases, and the junction held 10 bases outside the gene matches. CDR3 length: 16 amino acids. Germline-derived CDR1 and CDR2 are SEHNR and FQNEAQ (reference sequence). The CDR3 DNA follows: TGTGCCAGCAGCCGCCGGGGACTAGCGGGAGTAGGGGAGCAGTTCTTC. The encoded protein is CASSRRGLAGVGEQFF. The full variable domain, completed using reference TRBV7-9 and TRBJ2-1, is DTGVSQNPRHKITKRGQNVTFRCDPISEHNRLYWYRQTLGQGPEFLTYFQNEAQLEKSRLLSDRFSAERPKGSFSTLEIQRTEQGDSAMYLCASSRRGLAGVGEQFFGPGTRLTVL.

The chain combines TRBV28 with TRBJ2-7; 7 bases are a match to TRBD2. Per the germline V gene, CDR1 is MDHEN and CDR2 is SYDVKM. The CDR3 is 13 residues long. The junction had 7 bases not matched to a gene; V was cut back by 8 bases and J by 3 bases. The CDR3 here is CASGRRGVYEQYF. CDR3 bases: TGTGCCAGCGGGCGCCGGGGGGTCTACGAGCAGTACTTC.

The chain couples TRBV7-8 to TRBJ2-7, with D possibly TRBD1 on 5 matching bases. Trimming shortened V by 2 bases and J by 0 bases, and 14 bases separated the two germline ends. This CDR3 has 16 residues. Germline V lookup: CDR1 SGHVS, CDR2 FQNEAQ. This CDR3 is CASSLKHRSYSYEQYF. DNA for the CDR3: TGTGCCAGCAGCTTAAAGCACAGGTCATACTCCTACGAGCAGTACTTC.

The V and J genes are TRBV19 and TRBJ2-7, with TRBD1 identical over 9 bases. The V and J ends lost 1 base and 3 bases, in that order; junction bases with no gene match: 7. Germline loops: CDR1 LNHDA, CDR2 SQIVND (reference sequence). This CDR3 is built from 16 residues. CDR3 coding DNA: TGTGCCAGTAGTATAGTCGGAGGACAGGGGAACTACGAGCAGTACTTC. Translated, it gives CASSIVGGQGNYEQYF.

CDR3 sequence: CATSDVTGSDEQYF. CDR3 DNA sequence: TGTGCCACCAGCGATGTTACAGGGAGCGACGAGCAGTACTTC. This sequence joins TRBV15 and TRBJ2-7, with a tentative D call TRBD1 (6 bases). V gave up 5 bases and J gave up 5 bases, with 16 bases separating them. The CDR3 is 14 residues long. The V gene's germline CDR1 is LNHNV and CDR2 YYDKDF (reference sequence). The variable domain in full, with the rest retrieved from reference TRBV15 and TRBJ2-7, is DAMVIQNPRYQVTQFGKPVTLSCSQTLNHNVMYWYQQKSSQAPKLLFHYYDKDFNNEADTPDNFQSRRPNTSFCFLDIRSPGLGDTAMYLCATSDVTGSDEQYFGPGTRLTVT.

The J gene is TRBJ1-5, the V gene TRBV4-2, with TRBD1 identical over 8 bases. The CDR3 has 14 amino acids. Looked up from germline, CDR1 is LGHNA and CDR2 is YNFKEQ. The V segment lost 1 base and the J segment 13 bases; nucleotides outside the gene matches: 9. This chain's CDR3 is CASSQGQGPTLQHF. The CDR3 DNA reads TGTGCCAGCAGCCAAGGACAGGGGCCCACTCTGCAGCATTTT.

This sequence joins TRBV28 and TRBJ2-1; TRBD2 matches at 7 bases. Germline CDR1 MDHEN, CDR2 SYDVKM. Losses at the gene ends were 4 bases for V and 0 bases for J; bases not matched to a gene: 9. This CDR3 comprises 17 residues. CDR3 residues: CASSSPHGGSSYNEQFF. Written as DNA, the CDR3 is TGTGCCAGCAGTTCCCCCCATGGCGGGAGCTCCTACAATGAGCAGTTCTTC.

The J gene is TRBJ2-7, the V gene TRBV5-6; tentative D call: TRBD1 (5 bases). Between the trimmed V and J ends, which lost 0 bases and 1 base, there was a span of 5 bases. CDR3 size: 13 residues. Germline-derived CDR1 and CDR2 are SGHDT and YYEEEE. CDR3 nucleotide sequence: TGTGCCAGCAGCTTGGGACAGTCCTACGAGCAGTACTTC. Its protein is CASSLGQSYEQYF.

V is TRBV28 and J is TRBJ2-7; TRBD2 matches at 10 bases. Per the germline V gene, CDR1 is MDHEN and CDR2 is SYDVKM. V was pared by 3 bases and J by 3 bases, with 8 bases of the junction left unmatched. This CDR3 contains 16 residues. The CDR3 region is CASSFGLAGAGYEQYF. The CDR3 DNA reads TGTGCCAGCAGTTTCGGGCTAGCGGGAGCGGGCTACGAGCAGTACTTC.

CDR3 residues: CASSQKPGTENYNEQFF. CDR3 nucleotides: TGCGCCAGCAGCCAGAAACCCGGGACAGAGAACTACAATGAGCAGTTCTTC. This chain joins TRBV4-1 and TRBJ2-1, with 7 bases aligning to TRBD1. Germline CDR1 MGHRA, CDR2 YSYEKL. V was pared by 3 bases and J by 3 bases, with 11 bases of the junction left unmatched. The CDR3 covers 17 residues.

The chain links TRBV10-1 to TRBJ2-2; 9 positions match TRBD2. The V segment lost 4 bases and the J segment 0 bases; nucleotides outside the gene matches: 6. The germline gives CDR1 WNHNN, CDR2 SYGVQD (reference sequence). The CDR3 is 17 residues long. The CDR3 protein is CASSGGSGSTNTGELFF. CDR3 DNA sequence: TGCGCCAGCAGTGGGGGTAGCGGGAGCACGAACACCGGGGAGCTGTTTTTT.

This chain uses TRBV11-2 with TRBJ2-7, with D hard to call. Trimming took 1 base from V and 2 from J, leaving 9 bases between them. Looked up from germline, CDR1 is SGHAT and CDR2 is FQNNGV. The CDR3 extends over 14 amino acids. CDR3 loop: CASSLGGSTYEQYF. DNA of the CDR3: TGTGCCAGCAGCTTAGGAGGCAGCACCTACGAGCAGTACTTC.

The chain uses TRBV10-2 and TRBJ2-7; 7 bases fit TRBD2. The germline gives CDR1 WSHSY, CDR2 SAAADI. The CDR3 covers 14 residues. Trimming at V came to 7 bases and at J to 3 bases, leaving 9 bases not matched to a gene. CDR3 nucleotides: TGCGCCAGCATGGGGGGGAGTTTGGACTACGAGCAGTACTTC. Residues: CASMGGSLDYEQYF.

The V gene is TRBV28, the J gene TRBJ2-1; TRBD1 might be the D (5 bases). V shed 2 bases and J shed 10 bases, with 15 bases lying between them. Germline CDR1 MDHEN, CDR2 SYDVKM. The CDR3 spans 14 residues. This CDR3 is CASSLGAPPGEQFF. CDR3 bases: TGTGCCAGCAGTTTAGGGGCCCCCCCAGGGGAGCAGTTCTTC.

The chain links TRBV11-1 to TRBJ1-1; D ambiguous. Germline V gene data show CDR1 as SGHAT and CDR2 as FQDESV (reference sequence). The CDR3 has 14 residues. Trimming removed 5 bases from V and 4 bases from J, with 14 bases in between. The CDR3 DNA sequence: TGTGCCAGCAGCCCAAGCCGTGTGAGCACTGAAGCTTTCTTT. Amino acid sequence: CASSPSRVSTEAFF.

The chain uses TRBV2 and TRBJ2-2; 8 nucleotides agree with TRBD2. The germline V gene has CDR1 SNHLY and CDR2 FYNNEI. J lost 8 bases, V lost 4 bases, and 3 bases had no gene match. The CDR3 covers 13 residues. The CDR3 nucleotides are TGTGCCAGCAGTGGAGCGGGAGCTGGGGAGCTGTTTTTT. It translates to CASSGAGAGELFF.

The chain is built from TRBV19 and TRBJ2-1; TRBD2 might be the D (6 bases). V lost 8 bases and J 8 bases, leaving 7 bases between the germline ends. Germline assignment: CDR1 LNHDA and CDR2 SQIVND (reference sequence). CDR3 length: 10 residues. CDR3 loop: CASGRHEQFF. Written as DNA, the CDR3 is TGTGCCAGTGGGAGGCATGAGCAGTTCTTC.

The rearrangement joins TRBV18 to TRBJ1-1; D may be TRBD1 (5 bases). Germline V lookup: CDR1 KGHSH, CDR2 LQKENI. CDR3 size: 14 residues. Trimming pared 2 bases from V and 1 base from J, leaving 8 bases between. CDR3 in amino acids: CASSPGAPNTEAFF. For the CDR3, the DNA is TGTGCCAGCTCACCAGGGGCTCCGAACACTGAAGCTTTCTTT. The whole variable domain, remainder taken from reference TRBV18 and TRBJ1-1, is NAGVMQNPRHLVRRRGQEARLRCSPMKGHSHVYWYRQLPEEGLKFMVYLQKENIIDESGMPKERFSAEFPKEGPSILRIQQVVRGDSAAYFCASSPGAPNTEAFFGQGTRLTVV.

The V and J genes are TRBV9 and TRBJ2-2; unclear D gene. This CDR3 has 15 amino acids. Trimming stripped 3 bases from V and 4 bases from J, with 13 bases between. The V gene's germline CDR1 is SGDLS and CDR2 YYNGEE. Here the CDR3 reads CASSDPSGSTGELFF. For the CDR3, the DNA is TGTGCCAGCAGCGATCCCTCAGGATCCACCGGGGAGCTGTTTTTT.

This clone was observed a handful of times. The chain uses TRBV6-5 and TRBJ1-4; D possibly corresponds to TRBD1 (5 bases). This CDR3 has 14 residues. From germline, CDR1 is MNHEY and CDR2 SVGAGI. Trimming pared 2 bases from V and 8 bases from J, leaving 12 bases between. This CDR3 reads CASSYTRAGEKLFF. CDR3 sequence (DNA): TGTGCCAGCAGTTACACCAGGGCGGGGGAAAAACTGTTTTTT.

The CDR3 nucleotides are TGTGCCAGCAGCTTGGGACGGAGGGGATATGGCTACACCTTC. This sequence encodes CASSLGRRGYGYTF. This chain joins TRBV6-5 and TRBJ1-2, with D perhaps TRBD1 (5 bases). Germline V gene data show CDR1 as MNHEY and CDR2 as SVGAGI. With 6 bases removed from V and 5 bases from J, the gap between germline ends came to 16 bases. This CDR3 region has 14 residues.

The CDR3 loop is CASGGLAGEAGELFF. The CDR3 DNA follows: TGTGCCAGCGGGGGACTAGCGGGAGAGGCCGGGGAGCTGTTTTTT. This chain uses TRBV2 with TRBJ2-2; 14 positions agree with TRBD2. Trimming cost V 8 bases and J 6 bases; bases outside gene matches: 5. Germline-derived CDR1 and CDR2 are SNHLY and FYNNEI. The CDR3 covers 15 residues.

This chain links TRBV29-1 with TRBJ2-1; 7 nucleotides agree with TRBD2. Germline V gene lookup returns CDR1 SQVTM and CDR2 ANQGSEA. V shed 5 bases, J shed 9 bases, and the junction held 7 bases outside the gene matches. The CDR3 sequence is 12 residues long. The CDR3 is CSVRDGGGEQFF. CDR3 in DNA: TGCAGCGTTAGGGATGGCGGGGGTGAGCAGTTCTTC.

This chain joins TRBV18 and TRBJ1-5; D not resolved. Trimming took off 4 bases at V and 0 bases at J, with 7 bases between the two ends. Germline CDR1 KGHSH, CDR2 LQKENI. This CDR3 has 14 residues. The CDR3 DNA sequence: TGTGCCAGCTCACTTGTCTATAGCAATCAGCCCCAGCATTTT. It yields the protein CASSLVYSNQPQHF.

The genes are TRBV28 and TRBJ2-7; D may be TRBD2 (6 bases). V dropped 8 bases and J dropped 3 bases, with 11 bases sitting between them. Looked up from germline, CDR1 is MDHEN and CDR2 is SYDVKM. The CDR3 totals 12 residues. As DNA, the CDR3 is TGTGCCAGCGGCCCGACTAGCTACGAGCAGTACTTC. Its translation is CASGPTSYEQYF.